The clone carrying this TCR beta chain was seen only once. The CDR3 totals 13 residues. Trimming left V 5 bases short and J 0 bases short, with 5 bases between. Germline CDR1 is MNHEY and CDR2 is SVGAGI. The sample belongs to a study of shared clonotypes between healthy human individuals. The authors' processing: ImmunoSEQ gave junction-only sequences without quality scores, so filtering differed. Sequencing used immunoSEQ multiplex PCR; TCRdb keeps in-frame clones, though not all of them. D and trimming were read from the DNA, whereas the V and J calls and clone size are those reported in that table. Of about 1.1 million clones in the sample, around 77% are singletons; the top ten hold 0.85% to 1%.

The chain couples TRBV6-5 to TRBJ1-5; D gene ambiguous. The TCR sequence derives from a man younger than 35 in good health. Some clones in this sample may be carry-over from other donors' samples. The sample consisted of memory CD4+ T cells from PBMCs. Subset in this sample: CD45RA-negative fraction. DNA for the CDR3: TGTGCCAGCAGTCCAGATAGCAATCAGCCCCAGCATTTT. Translating gives CASSPDSNQPQHF.